This TCR beta chain was recorded in a study of blood T cells in healthy people across ages. Of note for this clonotype: Antigen specificity is unknown.

A second PCR, run for about 6 to 11 cycles, used a sample-barcoded 5' primer plus a J-beta primer mix. Via MiXCR, TCRdb re-called the 5' RACE reads, giving one row per CDR3 protein. The table has about 830,000 distinct CDR3 sequences, 58% seen once. Findings and caveats of the study: Strong correlation was found linking TCR beta diversity to naive T cell percentage.

The source is a man aged 30-40 years in good health. Sequenced input: blood.

CDR3 nucleotides: TGTGCCAGCAGTTTTTCGGGTACGGGATGGGATCAGCCCCAGCATTTT. Translating gives CASSFSGTGWDQPQHF. This chain links TRBV27 with TRBJ1-5; unclear D gene. Trimming pared 3 bases from V and 5 bases from J, leaving 17 bases between. Per germline, CDR1 MNHEY and CDR2 SMNVEV (reference sequence). This CDR3 is built from 16 residues.